A single T cell receptor beta chain is shown here with its context. CDR3 length equals 17 residues. Trimming cost V 4 bases and J 2 bases; bases outside gene matches: 4. Germline CDR1 is SGHRS and CDR2 is YFSETQ. This sample was included in a study of OX40 agonist ivuxolimab in advanced cancers. The investigators sampled blood at baseline, at cycle 4 day 1, and at cycle 7 day 1. TCRdb keeps only in-frame clones here, not all; method: immunoSEQ multiplex PCR. The sample records roughly 58,000 clones, roughly 89% being singletons. The receptor comes from an adult with an advanced solid tumor such as melanoma, head and neck, liver or kidney cancer. The V gene is TRBV5-1, the J gene TRBJ1-6; 12 positions match TRBD1. The sample in question was CD4+ or CD8+ T cells sorted from blood, obtained in a trial of the OX40 agonist ivuxolimab. CDR3 nucleotides: TGCGCCAGCAGCGCCGGGACAGGGGGCGCCTATAATTCACCCCTCCACTTT. As protein: CASSAGTGGAYNSPLHF. Supplemented by reference TRBV5-1 and TRBJ1-6, the full variable domain reads KAGVTQTPRYLIKTRGQQVTLSCSPISGHRSVSWYQQTPGQGLQFLFEYFSETQRNKGNFPGRFSGRQFSNSRSEMNVSTLELGDSALYLCASSAGTGGAYNSPLHFGNGTRLTVT.